This T cell receptor beta chain was recovered during a study of blood T cell repertoires in COVID-19. In the study overall: Some COVID-19 samples were acute and others convalescent; all came from the United States, Italy and Spain.

As processed by the authors: Counts of nucleated cells, estimated from reference gene primer amplification, were obtained. Libraries were prepared by immunoSEQ multiplex PCR; TCRdb keeps only in-frame clonotypes and omits some of them. V, J and clone size reflect that table, while D and trimming were determined from the DNA. The table records about 220,000 clones, around 83% of them present only once. Between the trimmed V and J ends, which lost 1 base and 2 bases, there was a span of 17 bases. The CDR3 is 17 residues long. Germline V gene lookup returns CDR1 MNHEY and CDR2 SVGEGT. The genes are TRBV6-2 or TRBV6-3 and TRBJ1-1; the D gene is possibly TRBD1 (6 bases). The sample taken for sequencing was peripheral blood. The sequence was collected from a woman in her fifties or sixties with COVID-19, enrolled during active disease. This CDR3 reads CASSYYGATGLNTEAFF. The DNA for the CDR3 is TGTGCCAGCAGTTACTACGGTGCCACAGGGCTCAACACTGAAGCTTTCTTT.